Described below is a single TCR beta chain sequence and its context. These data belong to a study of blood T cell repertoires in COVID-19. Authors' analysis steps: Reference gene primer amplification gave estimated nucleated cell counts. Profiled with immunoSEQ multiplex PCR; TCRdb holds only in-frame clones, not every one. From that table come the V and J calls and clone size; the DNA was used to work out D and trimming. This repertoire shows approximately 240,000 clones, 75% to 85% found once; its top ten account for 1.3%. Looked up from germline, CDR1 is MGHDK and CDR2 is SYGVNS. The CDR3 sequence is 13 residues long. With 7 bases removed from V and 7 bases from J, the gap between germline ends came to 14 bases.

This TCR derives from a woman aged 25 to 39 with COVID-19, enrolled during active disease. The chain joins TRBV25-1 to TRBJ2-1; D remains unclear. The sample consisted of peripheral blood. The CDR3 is CASTPSLQNEQFF. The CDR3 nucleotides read TGTGCCAGCACCCCCTCGCTACAGAATGAGCAGTTCTTC.